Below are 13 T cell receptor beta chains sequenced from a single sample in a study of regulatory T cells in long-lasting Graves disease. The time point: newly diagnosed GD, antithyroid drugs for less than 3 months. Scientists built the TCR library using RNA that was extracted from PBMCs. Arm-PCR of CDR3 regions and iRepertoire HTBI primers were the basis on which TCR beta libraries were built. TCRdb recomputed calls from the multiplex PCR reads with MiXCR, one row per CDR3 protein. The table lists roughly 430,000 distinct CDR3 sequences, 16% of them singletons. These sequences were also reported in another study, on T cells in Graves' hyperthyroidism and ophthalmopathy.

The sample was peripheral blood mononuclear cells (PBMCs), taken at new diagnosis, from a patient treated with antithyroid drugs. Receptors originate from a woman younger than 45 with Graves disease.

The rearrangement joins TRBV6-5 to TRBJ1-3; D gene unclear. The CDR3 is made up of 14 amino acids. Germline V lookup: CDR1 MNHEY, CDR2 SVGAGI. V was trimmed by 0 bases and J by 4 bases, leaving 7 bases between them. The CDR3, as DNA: TGTGCCAGCAGTTACTCCGGATTCGGAAACACCATATATTTT. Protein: CASSYSGFGNTIYF.

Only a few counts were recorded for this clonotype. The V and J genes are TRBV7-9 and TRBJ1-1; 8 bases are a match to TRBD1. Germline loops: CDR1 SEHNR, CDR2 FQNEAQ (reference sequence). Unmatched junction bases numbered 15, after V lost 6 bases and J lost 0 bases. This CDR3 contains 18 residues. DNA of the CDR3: TGTGCCAGCAGACCTCAGACAGGGGTCGTTTACTTGAACACTGAAGCTTTCTTT. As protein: CASRPQTGVVYLNTEAFF.

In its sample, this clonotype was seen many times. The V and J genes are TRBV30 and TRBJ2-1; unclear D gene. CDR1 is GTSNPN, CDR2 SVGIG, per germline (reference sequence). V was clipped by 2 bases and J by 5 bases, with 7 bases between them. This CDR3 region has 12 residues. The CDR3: CAWSLFNNEQFF. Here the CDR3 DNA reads TGTGCCTGGAGTTTATTTAACAATGAGCAGTTCTTC.

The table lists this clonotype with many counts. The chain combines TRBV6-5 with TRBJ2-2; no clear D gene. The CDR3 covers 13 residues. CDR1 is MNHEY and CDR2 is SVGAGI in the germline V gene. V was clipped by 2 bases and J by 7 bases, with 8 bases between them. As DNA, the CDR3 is TGTGCCAGCAGTTACGTGGGTGACGGGGAGCTGTTTTTT. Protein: CASSYVGDGELFF.

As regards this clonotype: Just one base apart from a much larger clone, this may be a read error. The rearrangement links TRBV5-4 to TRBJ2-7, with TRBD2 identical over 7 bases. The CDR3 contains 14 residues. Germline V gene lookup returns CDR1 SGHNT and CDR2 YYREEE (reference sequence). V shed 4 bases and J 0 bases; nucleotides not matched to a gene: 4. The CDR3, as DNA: TGTGCCAGCAGCCTTAGCGGGTTCTCCTACGAGCAGTACTTC. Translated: CASSLSGFSYEQYF.

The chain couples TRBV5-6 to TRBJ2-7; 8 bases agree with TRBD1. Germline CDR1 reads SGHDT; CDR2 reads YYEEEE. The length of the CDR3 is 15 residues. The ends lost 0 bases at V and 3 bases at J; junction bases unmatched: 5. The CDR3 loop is CASSLGGQGYYEQYF. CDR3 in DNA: TGTGCCAGCAGCTTGGGAGGACAGGGTTACTACGAGCAGTACTTC. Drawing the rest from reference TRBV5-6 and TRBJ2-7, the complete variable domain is DAGVTQSPTHLIKTRGQQVTLRCSPKSGHDTVSWYQQALGQGPQFIFQYYEEEERQRGNFPDRFSGHQFPNYSSELNVNALLLGDSALYLCASSLGGQGYYEQYFGPGTRLTVT.

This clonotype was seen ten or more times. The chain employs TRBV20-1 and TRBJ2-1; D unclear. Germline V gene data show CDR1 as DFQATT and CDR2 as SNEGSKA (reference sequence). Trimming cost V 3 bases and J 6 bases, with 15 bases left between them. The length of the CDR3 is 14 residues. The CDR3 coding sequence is TGCAGTGCTAGCTCTCCCCGGACCCTCAATGAGCAGTTCTTC. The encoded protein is CSASSPRTLNEQFF.

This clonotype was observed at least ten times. CDR3 amino acids: CSARQSILTEAFF. CDR3 in DNA: TGCAGTGCTAGACAGTCGATCCTCACTGAAGCTTTCTTT. The chain links TRBV20-1 to TRBJ1-1, with unresolved D. This CDR3 has 13 amino acids. CDR1 and CDR2 from the germline V gene are DFQATT and SNEGSKA (reference sequence). V shed 2 bases and J shed 4 bases, with 11 bases lying between them.

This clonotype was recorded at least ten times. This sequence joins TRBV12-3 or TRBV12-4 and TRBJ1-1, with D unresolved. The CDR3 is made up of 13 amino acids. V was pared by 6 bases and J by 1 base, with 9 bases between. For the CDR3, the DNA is TGTGCCAGCAGCTCTCGGACGAACACTGAAGCTTTCTTT. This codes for CASSSRTNTEAFF.

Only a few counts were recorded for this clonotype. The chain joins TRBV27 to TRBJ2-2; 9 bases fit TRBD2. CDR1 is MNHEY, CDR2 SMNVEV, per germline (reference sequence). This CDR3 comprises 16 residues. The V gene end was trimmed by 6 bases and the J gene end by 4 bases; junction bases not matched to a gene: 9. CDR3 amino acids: CASSLTSGLLTGELFF. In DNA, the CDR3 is TGTGCCAGCAGCCTTACTAGCGGGTTACTCACCGGGGAGCTGTTTTTT.

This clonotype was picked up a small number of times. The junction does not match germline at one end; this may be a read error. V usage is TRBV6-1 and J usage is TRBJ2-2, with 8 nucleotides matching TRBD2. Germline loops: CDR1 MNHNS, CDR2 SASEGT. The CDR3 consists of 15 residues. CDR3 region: CASKERTSSAGELFF. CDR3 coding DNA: TGCGCCAGCAAGGAAAGGACTAGCTCTGCCGGGGAGCTGTTTTTT.

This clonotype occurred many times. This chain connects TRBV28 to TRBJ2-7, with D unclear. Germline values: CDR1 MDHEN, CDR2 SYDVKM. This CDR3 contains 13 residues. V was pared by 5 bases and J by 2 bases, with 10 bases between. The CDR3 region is CASSGVLPYEQYF. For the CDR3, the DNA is TGTGCCAGCAGTGGGGTTTTGCCCTACGAGCAGTACTTC.

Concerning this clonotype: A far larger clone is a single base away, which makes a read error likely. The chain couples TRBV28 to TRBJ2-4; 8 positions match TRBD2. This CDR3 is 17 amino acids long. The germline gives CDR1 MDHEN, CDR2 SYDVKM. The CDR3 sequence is CASSTLSSGRYRDERFF. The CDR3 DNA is TGTGCCAGCAGTACCCTGTCGAGCGGGAGATATCGAGATGAGCGGTTCTTC.